These 27 T cell receptor beta chains originate from one sample sequenced in a study of cytomegalovirus exposure and HLA in healthy donors. The PCR employed 60 Vbeta primers together with 13 Jbeta primers. TCRdb's copy holds only in-frame clones and misses some; the assay was immunoSEQ multiplex PCR. The table includes 120,000 or so clones, more than 80% detected once. Sequencing was performed on PBMCs. The receptors were gathered from a man aged 40-50 years in good health and CMV-seronegative.

The chain recombines TRBV18 with TRBJ2-7; TRBD1 agrees at 10 bases. The CDR3 length is 15 residues. Germline-derived CDR1 and CDR2 are KGHSH and LQKENI. J was trimmed by 7 bases and V by 5 bases; bases with no gene match: 11. The CDR3 sequence: CASSAAGTGVGEQYF. Written as DNA, the CDR3 is TGTGCCAGCTCAGCCGCCGGGACAGGGGTTGGAGAGCAGTACTTC.

The rearrangement links TRBV11-3 to TRBJ2-3; 9 nucleotides line up with TRBD2. The CDR3 runs to 15 residues. The V segment lost 4 bases and the J segment 6 bases; nucleotides outside the gene matches: 8. CDR1 is SGHNT, CDR2 YENEEA, per germline. The CDR3 reads CASSYSGSSGDTQYF. In DNA, the CDR3 is TGTGCCAGCAGCTATAGCGGGAGTTCGGGGGATACGCAGTATTTT. The variable domain in full, with the rest retrieved from reference TRBV11-3 and TRBJ2-3, is EAGVVQSPRYKIIEKKQPVAFWCNPISGHNTLYWYLQNLGQGPELLIRYENEEAVDDSQLPKDRFSAERLKGVDSTLKIQPAELGDSAVYLCASSYSGSSGDTQYFGPGTRLTVL.

The CDR3 here is CASTGLGGALTGELFF. The CDR3 nucleotides are TGTGCCAGCACTGGATTGGGGGGGGCTCTCACCGGGGAGCTGTTTTTT. The chain combines TRBV5-4 with TRBJ2-2, with D maybe TRBD2 (7 bases). The CDR3 runs to 16 residues. Germline-derived CDR1 and CDR2 are SGHNT and YYREEE (reference sequence). The V and J ends lost 6 bases and 4 bases respectively, with 19 bases between them.

The V and J genes are TRBV6-1 and TRBJ1-3; the D is unclear. The CDR3 is made up of 13 amino acids. Germline CDR1 and CDR2: MNHNS and SASEGT. The V gene lost 6 bases and the J gene lost 2 bases, with 8 bases spanning the gap. CDR3 loop: CASRVAAGNTIYF. The CDR3 DNA is TGTGCCAGCAGGGTTGCGGCTGGAAACACCATATATTTT.

The chain couples TRBV4-2 to TRBJ2-1; 12 bases map to TRBD2. Germline trimming cut 5 bases from V and 0 bases from J; bases unmatched to any gene: 2. Per the germline V gene, CDR1 is LGHNA and CDR2 is YNFKEQ. The CDR3 is 16 residues long. The CDR3 reads CASSATSGGSYNEQFF. In nucleotides, the CDR3 is TGTGCCAGCAGCGCGACTAGCGGGGGCTCCTACAATGAGCAGTTCTTC.

This rearrangement joins TRBV2 to TRBJ2-1; 7 bases are shared with TRBD2. Germline trimming cut 5 bases from V and 1 base from J; bases unmatched to any gene: 5. The V gene's germline CDR1 is SNHLY and CDR2 FYNNEI. This CDR3 is built from 15 residues. The CDR3 region has the DNA TGTGCCAGCAGTCGTGATAGCGGGTCCTACAATGAGCAGTTCTTC. Residues: CASSRDSGSYNEQFF.

This clone was picked up one time. CDR3 in DNA: TGTGCCAGCAGCTCCGGGACAGGGATACGCAATGAGCAGTTCTTC. Its protein is CASSSGTGIRNEQFF. V is TRBV7-3 and J is TRBJ2-1; TRBD1 matches at 9 bases. With 4 bases clipped from V and 6 bases from J, the junction kept 7 bases outside the gene matches. CDR3 length: 15 residues. CDR1 and CDR2 (germline): SGHTA, FQGTGA.

The chain uses TRBV2 and TRBJ1-5; D is unclear. This CDR3 is 14 amino acids long. The germline V gene has CDR1 SNHLY and CDR2 FYNNEI. With 8 bases removed from V and 3 bases from J, the gap between germline ends came to 14 bases. Written as DNA, the CDR3 is TGTGCCAGCGGCGGCCAGACGGCCAATCAGCCCCAGCATTTT. Encoded protein: CASGGQTANQPQHF.

The chain couples TRBV19 to TRBJ2-1; possible D gene TRBD2, 5 bases. The ends were cut back, 6 bases at V and 1 base at J, with 16 bases in the middle. The CDR3 contains 16 residues. Germline loops: CDR1 LNHDA, CDR2 SQIVND (reference sequence). The CDR3 is CASSLDWTSSYNEQFF. In DNA, the CDR3 is TGTGCCAGTAGCTTGGACTGGACCTCTTCCTACAATGAGCAGTTCTTC.

This sequence joins TRBV15 and TRBJ1-5; possibly TRBD1 for D (6 bases). Between the trimmed V and J ends, which lost 1 base and 3 bases, there was a span of 16 bases. This CDR3 contains 17 residues. The V gene's germline CDR1 is LNHNV and CDR2 YYDKDF (reference sequence). This CDR3 reads CATSRVGSGVDNQPQHF. The CDR3 DNA reads as TGTGCCACCAGCAGAGTTGGGTCAGGGGTCGACAATCAGCCCCAGCATTTT.

V is TRBV11-1 and J is TRBJ2-4, with 9 bases that match TRBD1. Germline V gene lookup returns CDR1 SGHAT and CDR2 FQDESV (reference sequence). Germline trimming cut 6 bases from V and 10 bases from J; bases unmatched to any gene: 4. The CDR3 runs 12 residues. Written as DNA, the CDR3 is TGTGCCAGCAGACCGACAGGGGGGATTCAGTACTTC. Its translation: CASRPTGGIQYF.

This clone was detected only once. The rearrangement links TRBV10-3 to TRBJ1-5; TRBD1 agrees at 7 bases. V lost 8 bases, J lost 7 bases, and 8 bases stayed unmatched. Germline V gene lookup returns CDR1 ENHRY and CDR2 SYGVKD. The CDR3 has 13 amino acids. The CDR3, as DNA: TGTGCCATCCAAGGACAGGAGGGCCAGCCCCAGCATTTT. This codes for CAIQGQEGQPQHF.

The rearrangement joins TRBV5-6 to TRBJ2-1, with D unresolved. Germline-derived CDR1 and CDR2 are SGHDT and YYEEEE. This CDR3 has 11 residues. The ends were cut back, 2 bases at V and 7 bases at J, with 4 bases in the middle. CDR3 loop: CASSFSNEQFF. CDR3 nucleotide sequence: TGTGCCAGCAGCTTTTCAAATGAGCAGTTCTTC.

This clone was counted a few times. The V and J genes are TRBV29-1 and TRBJ2-1; the match to TRBD2 covers 9 bases. Germline assignment: CDR1 SQVTM and CDR2 ANQGSEA. This CDR3 spans 14 amino acids. The J segment lost 9 bases and the V segment lost 8 bases, leaving 14 bases of the junction unmatched. CDR3 protein: CSPVPAGGPSEQFF. In nucleotides, the CDR3 is TGCAGCCCGGTTCCCGCGGGAGGGCCAAGTGAGCAGTTCTTC.

The chain employs TRBV10-1 and TRBJ2-3; tentative D call: TRBD2 (6 bases). V was pared by 2 bases and J by 6 bases, with 9 bases between. The CDR3 contains 13 residues. CDR1 is WNHNN and CDR2 is SYGVQD in the germline V gene (reference sequence). The CDR3 nucleotides read TGCGCCAGCAGTGAGGGCGGGGCGGATACGCAGTATTTT. Amino acids: CASSEGGADTQYF.

DNA of the CDR3: TGTGCCAGCAGTGACTCGCTAGAAGAGACCCAGTACTTC. Its protein product is CASSDSLEETQYF. V gene TRBV6-4 combines with J gene TRBJ2-5; D remains ambiguous. The CDR3 sequence is 13 residues long. The germline V gene has CDR1 MRHNA and CDR2 SNTAGT. The V end lost 0 bases, the J end lost 3 bases, and 5 bases lay between the germline ends.

The chain couples TRBV2 to TRBJ2-7; a possible D gene is TRBD1 (5 bases). Germline CDR1 is SNHLY and CDR2 is FYNNEI. V was trimmed by 2 bases and J by 7 bases, leaving 9 bases between them. The CDR3 sequence is 12 residues long. CDR3 sequence: CASSEQGGEQYF. CDR3 nucleotide sequence: TGTGCCAGCAGTGAACAGGGTGGGGAGCAGTACTTC.

The chain recombines TRBV19 with TRBJ2-1; TRBD1 matches at 8 bases. Germline V CDR1 and CDR2: LNHDA, SQIVND (reference sequence). Trimming at V came to 5 bases and at J to 7 bases, leaving 13 bases not matched to a gene. CDR3 size: 16 residues. Written as DNA, the CDR3 is TGTGCCAGTAGTGCACCGGACAGGGTCCGTCTTAATGAGCAGTTCTTC. Its translation: CASSAPDRVRLNEQFF.

CDR3 sequence (DNA): TGTGCCTGGAGAGCTGGGACAGGGAGGGAGGAGCAGTTCTTC. Protein: CAWRAGTGREEQFF. This chain connects TRBV30 to TRBJ2-1, with 9 bases lining up with TRBD1. The germline V gene encodes CDR1 GTSNPN and CDR2 SVGIG (reference sequence). The CDR3 is 14 residues long. After removal of 3 bases from V and 10 bases from J, the junction contained 10 bases not matched to a gene.

The chain links TRBV5-4 to TRBJ2-1, with 7 bases identical to TRBD2. V trimming: 4 bases; J trimming: 3 bases; junction bases outside the gene matches: 7. The CDR3 is 15 amino acids. Germline values: CDR1 SGHNT, CDR2 YYREEE (reference sequence). This chain's CDR3 is CASSPSRGNYNEQFF. CDR3 sequence (DNA): TGTGCCAGCAGCCCCTCGCGGGGGAACTACAATGAGCAGTTCTTC.

To note about this clone: Other DNA sequences in this specimen translate into the identical CDR3. The CDR3 bases are TGTGCCAGCAGCTTAGTCGGGGGCCAAGAGACCCAGTACTTC. Residues: CASSLVGGQETQYF. The chain uses TRBV5-6 and TRBJ2-5; maybe TRBD2 (6 bases). The CDR3 runs 14 residues. Germline CDR1 and CDR2: SGHDT and YYEEEE. The V gene lost 2 bases and the J gene lost 1 base, with 9 bases spanning the gap.

The CDR3 region has the DNA TGTGCCAGCAGCCAGGAGGGGCCTAGCACAGATACGCAGTATTTT. Its translation is CASSQEGPSTDTQYF. The chain has TRBV7-2 and TRBJ2-3; possibly TRBD2 for D (6 bases). Trimming took off 5 bases at V and 0 bases at J, with 12 bases between the two ends. The CDR3 consists of 15 residues. CDR1 is SGHTA, CDR2 FQGNSA, per germline.

This sequence joins TRBV2 and TRBJ1-4; D is unresolved. The germline V and J ends were trimmed by 5 bases and 6 bases, with 22 bases remaining between them. The CDR3 totals 17 residues. CDR1 and CDR2 (germline): SNHLY, FYNNEI. CDR3 in amino acids: CASSPIAGRPSDEKLFF. The CDR3 coding sequence is TGTGCCAGCAGTCCCATTGCGGGCAGGCCGTCTGATGAAAAACTGTTTTTT.

V usage is TRBV30 and J usage is TRBJ2-7, with D possibly being TRBD2 (6 bases). The V gene's germline CDR1 is GTSNPN and CDR2 SVGIG (reference sequence). V was shortened by 3 bases and J by 1 base, with 13 bases between the two germline ends. The CDR3 loop spans 14 amino acids. The CDR3 sequence: CAWRAYGTSYEQYF. The CDR3 DNA follows: TGTGCCTGGAGAGCTTACGGGACTTCCTACGAGCAGTACTTC.

The CDR3 is CAWREQGLNTEAFF. The CDR3 coding sequence is TGTGCCTGGAGAGAACAGGGTCTGAACACTGAAGCTTTCTTT. V and J are TRBV30 and TRBJ1-1; maybe TRBD1 (6 bases). This CDR3 comprises 14 residues. Germline CDR1 is GTSNPN and CDR2 is SVGIG (reference sequence). Trimming left V 3 bases short and J 0 bases short, with 11 bases between. The variable domain in full, with the rest retrieved from reference TRBV30 and TRBJ1-1, is SQTIHQWPATLVQPVGSPLSLECTVEGTSNPNLYWYRQAAGRGLQLLFYSVGIGQISSEVPQNLSASRPQDRQFILSSKKLLLSDSGFYLCAWREQGLNTEAFFGQGTRLTVV.

The chain carries TRBV5-1 and TRBJ2-5; D might be TRBD2 (5 bases). CDR1 is SGHRS and CDR2 is YFSETQ in the germline V gene. This CDR3 spans 15 amino acids. Deletions cut 5 bases from V and 5 bases from J, with 19 bases between. CDR3 region: CASRPGPAEGETQYF. In DNA form, the CDR3 reads TGCGCCAGCAGACCCGGCCCGGCCGAGGGCGAGACCCAGTACTTC. The full variable domain, rest sourced from reference TRBV5-1 and TRBJ2-5, is KAGVTQTPRYLIKTRGQQVTLSCSPISGHRSVSWYQQTPGQGLQFLFEYFSETQRNKGNFPGRFSGRQFSNSRSEMNVSTLELGDSALYLCASRPGPAEGETQYFGPGTRLLVL.

The chain uses TRBV6-6 and TRBJ1-5; TRBD1 aligns across 8 bases. CDR3 length equals 14 residues. Germline V gene data show CDR1 as MNHNY and CDR2 as SVGAGI (reference sequence). Trimming took 10 bases from V and 4 from J; bases not matched to a gene: 9. In DNA form, the CDR3 reads TGTGCCACGGGGTGGACAGGGTTAAATCAGCCCCAGCATTTT. Protein product: CATGWTGLNQPQHF.